These 18 T cell receptor beta chains were sequenced from one sample in a study of CD8+ T cells in alopecia areata. Cutaneous lymph nodes were pooled and cells sorted by CD4, CD8alpha, NKG2D, NKG2ACE and more. The authors extracted RNA and reverse transcribed it into cDNA as the sequencing template. Measured with immunoSEQ multiplex PCR; TCRdb has only the in-frame clones, and not every one. The sample has roughly 260,000 clones, none seen only once. The sample was CD4+ T cells sorted from a lymph node. These receptors were collected from a C3H/HeJ mouse with alopecia areata. The MHC haplotype recorded for the strain is H2-k.

This clone has only a few counts. Gene labels here are mouse ones. The read ends 4 residues early relative to the CDR3; the germline J gene fills the gap. The chain combines TRBV13-3 with TRBJ1-2; possibly TRBD1 for D (5 bases). This CDR3 has 14 residues. In germline, CDR1 is NNHDY, CDR2 SYVADS. The V and J ends lost 3 bases and 0 bases respectively, with 9 bases between them. CDR3 amino acids: CASSGTSANSDYTF. The covered CDR3 bases are TGTGCCAGCAGTGGGACATCTGCAAACTCC.

This clone was recorded a few times. Germline and genes here are mouse. The read ends 4 residues shy of where the CDR3 ends; the end is completed using the germline J gene. The chain employs TRBV13-1 and TRBJ1-1; D is unresolved. Per the germline V gene, CDR1 is NSHNY and CDR2 is SYGAGN. The CDR3 is 11 residues long. Partial CDR3 DNA: TGTGCCAGCAGTGATCCAACA. This sequence encodes CASSDPT. The whole CDR3 region reads CASSDPTEVFF.

Comments on this clone: Genes and germline come from the mouse. With the read ending 4 residues before the CDR3 end, the germline J gene is used to fill in that end. Other nucleotide sequences in the sample specify the same CDR3. The V gene is TRBV5, the J gene TRBJ2-5, with D hard to call. The CDR3 has 13 amino acids. Germline V gives CDR1 LGHNA, CDR2 YNLKQL (reference sequence). V was trimmed by 1 base and J by 0 bases, leaving 2 bases between them. CDR3 DNA (partial): TGTGCCAGCAGCCAAGTTAACCAAGAC. The encoded protein is CASSQVNQD. The whole CDR3 protein is CASSQVNQDTQYF.

With respect to this clone: Gene names follow the mouse nomenclature. Sequencing ends 4 residues short of the CDR3 end; the germline J gene provides the rest. This chain uses TRBV13-1 with TRBJ2-2; 9 bases line up with TRBD2. Trimming removed 2 bases from V and 4 bases from J; junction bases left unmatched: 3. Per germline, CDR1 NSHNY and CDR2 SYGAGN. The length of the CDR3 is 15 residues. CDR3: CASSDWGGPTGQLYF. CDR3 DNA (partial): TGTGCCAGCAGTGACTGGGGGGGACCCACCGGG.

This clone was found a few times. Gene names are the mouse ones. Read data end 4 residues before the CDR3 end; the end is taken from the germline J gene. The identical CDR3 is also encoded by other nucleotide sequences in the sample. The rearrangement joins TRBV13-1 to TRBJ2-5, with TRBD2 matching 8 bases. V trimming: 1 base; J trimming: 2 bases; junction bases outside the gene matches: 0. CDR1 is NSHNY, CDR2 SYGAGN, per germline. There are 14 residues in the CDR3. Partial CDR3 DNA: TGTGCCAGCAGTGATACTGGGGGCCAAGAC. It encodes CASSDTGGQD. The CDR3 in its entirety is CASSDTGGQDTQYF.

As for this clone: Gene names and germline refer to mouse. The missing CDR3 end, 4 residues past where the read stops, is filled in from the germline J gene. Other nucleotide sequences in the sample specify the same CDR3. The V and J genes are TRBV19 and TRBJ2-3, with a tentative D call TRBD2 (5 bases). The V and J ends lost 2 bases and 0 bases respectively, with 7 bases between them. This CDR3 region has 14 residues. Germline CDR1 is FNHDT and CDR2 is SITEND (reference sequence). The DNA read from the CDR3 is TGTGCCAGCAGTATTCTGGGAAGTGCAGAA. The encoded protein is CASSILGSAE. The whole CDR3 sequence is CASSILGSAETLYF.

A few counts support this clone. The gene names here belong to mouse. This chain's CDR3 is CASSLTGGRAETLYF. The sequenced part of the CDR3 DNA is TGTGCCAGCAGTCTGACAGGGGGCCGTGCAGAA. The chain uses TRBV19 and TRBJ2-3; 10 bases are shared with TRBD1. The DNA ends 4 residues before the CDR3 does, and the rest of the CDR3 is filled in from the germline J gene. The germline V gene has CDR1 FNHDT and CDR2 SITEND (reference sequence). This CDR3 contains 15 residues. After removal of 4 bases from V and 1 base from J, the junction contained 3 bases not matched to a gene.

This clone was observed a handful of times. Gene labels here are mouse ones. The sequence runs out 4 residues before the end of the CDR3; the remainder is reconstructed from the germline J gene. The gene calls are TRBV1 and TRBJ2-1; D is unclear. Germline loops: CDR1 NSQYPW, CDR2 LRSPGD (reference sequence). The CDR3 runs 15 residues. The germline V and J ends were trimmed by 3 bases and 0 bases, with 9 bases remaining between them. The CDR3 DNA, read in part, is TGCACCTGCAGTGCGCCCCAGCCTAACTATGCT. It yields the protein CTCSAPQPNYA. The entire CDR3 reads CTCSAPQPNYAEQFF.

This clone occurred a few times. The gene names given are mouse names. Read data end 4 residues before the CDR3 end; the end is taken from the germline J gene. Other DNA variants within this sample encode the same CDR3. V usage is TRBV1 and J usage is TRBJ1-2; tentatively, D is TRBD1 (6 bases). The V end was cut by 2 bases, the J end by 2 bases, with 9 bases between. This CDR3 has 14 amino acids. Germline V gene sequence: CDR1 NSQYPW, CDR2 LRSPGD (reference sequence). CDR3: CTCSAQGRNSDYTF. The CDR3 DNA, read in part, is TGCACCTGCAGTGCACAGGGGAGGAACTCC.

This clone was recorded a few times. Gene names are mouse gene names. The read finishes 4 residues shy of the CDR3 end, and the germline J gene is used to complete it. V and J are TRBV1 and TRBJ2-3; 9 bases align to TRBD1. The CDR3 covers 15 residues. In germline, CDR1 is NSQYPW, CDR2 LRSPGD (reference sequence). V lost 6 bases, J lost 3 bases, and 7 bases stayed unmatched. Incomplete CDR3 DNA: TGCACCTGCAGACCACAGGGGGCGAGGGCAGAA. Amino acid sequence: CTCRPQGARAE. The whole CDR3 protein is CTCRPQGARAETLYF.

This clone was seen only a few times. Gene names refer to mouse genes. The read terminates 4 residues before the CDR3 end, so the remaining end is supplied by the germline J gene. The chain combines TRBV13-2 with TRBJ2-2, with D possibly TRBD1 on 6 matching bases. The CDR3 is 14 amino acids. V was shortened by 6 bases and J by 1 base, with 10 bases between the two germline ends. The germline gives CDR1 NNHNN, CDR2 SYGAGS (reference sequence). The CDR3 loop reads CASDLTGNTGQLYF. The CDR3 bases that were read are TGTGCCAGCGACCTGACAGGAAACACCGGG.

Worth noting for this clone: The listed genes are named as in mouse. CDR3 DNA (partial): TGTGCCAGCAGCCCTCGAACAGGGGATAATTCGCCC. Protein sequence: CASSPRTGDNSP. The full CDR3 reads CASSPRTGDNSPLYF. The chain links TRBV5 to TRBJ1-6, with TRBD1 matching over 7 bases. The read comes to an end 3 residues before the CDR3 does, leaving the germline J gene to fill in the end. TRBJ1-6 is an open reading frame whose function is uncertain. The length of the CDR3 is 15 residues. Germline V gene data show CDR1 as LGHNA and CDR2 as YNLKQL (reference sequence). With V trimmed by 4 bases and J by 5 bases, 5 bases remained unmatched.

The table lists this clone with a few counts. Genes here carry mouse names. Sequencing ends 4 residues short of the CDR3 end; the germline J gene provides the rest. The rearrangement joins TRBV16 to TRBJ2-4, with 11 bases identical to TRBD1. The CDR3 is 18 amino acids. Losses at the gene ends were 1 base for V and 2 bases for J; bases not matched to a gene: 8. Germline lookup yields CDR1 SGHSA and CDR2 FRNQAP. The CDR3 protein is CASSLALDRGLDQNTLYF. The sequenced part of the CDR3 DNA is TGTGCAAGCAGCTTAGCCTTGGACAGGGGGCTAGATCAAAAC.

This clone appeared a few times. Genes and germline come from the mouse. The read gets to within 4 residues of the CDR3 end, and the germline J gene fills in the rest. The chain recombines TRBV29 with TRBJ2-7; D perhaps matches TRBD1 (6 bases). The CDR3 has 13 residues. CDR1 is MSHET, CDR2 SYDVDS, per germline. The CDR3: CASRPRDKYEQYF. The CDR3 DNA, read in part, is TGTGCTAGCAGACCACGGGACAAATAT.

In regard to this clone: Here the gene names and germline are mouse. With the read ending 4 residues before the CDR3 end, the germline J gene is used to fill in that end. The same CDR3 arises from other DNA sequences in this sample as well. This sequence joins TRBV19 and TRBJ2-7, with D perhaps matching TRBD2 (5 bases). The CDR3 covers 14 residues. CDR1 and CDR2 from the germline V gene are FNHDT and SITEND (reference sequence). Trimming took off 1 base at V and 0 bases at J, with 8 bases between the two ends. The CDR3 DNA, read in part, is TGTGCCAGCAGTATATGGGGAAGCTCCTAT. Its protein product is CASSIWGSSY. The CDR3 in its entirety is CASSIWGSSYEQYF.

Notes on this clone: Mouse germline and gene names are used. The missing CDR3 end, 4 residues past where the read stops, is filled in from the germline J gene. This chain links TRBV29 with TRBJ2-5; TRBD1 matches at 7 bases. The CDR3 runs to 12 residues. Germline lookup yields CDR1 MSHET and CDR2 SYDVDS. CDR3 DNA, as far as it was read: TGTGCTAGCAGTACAGGGGAAGAC. Its translation is CASSTGED. The full CDR3 sequence reads CASSTGEDTQYF. The full variable domain, completed using reference TRBV29 and TRBJ2-5, is DMKVTQMPRYLIKRMGENVLLECGQDMSHETMYWYRQDPGLGLQLIYISYDVDSNSEGDIPKGYRVSRKKREHFSLILDSAKTNQTSVYFCASSTGEDTQYFGPGTRLLVL.

In regard to this clone: Genes and germline are mouse. The read terminates 4 residues ahead of where the CDR3 ends, so the germline J gene completes it. Other DNA sequences from this sample encode an identical CDR3 as well. The V call is TRBV13-2, the J call TRBJ1-2; 7 bases fit TRBD1. Germline loops: CDR1 NNHNN, CDR2 SYGAGS (reference sequence). The CDR3 contains 14 residues. CDR3 sequence: CASGDATGRSDYTF. The sequenced part of the CDR3 DNA is TGTGCCAGCGGTGATGCGACAGGGAGGTCC.

This clone was observed a few times. Genes here carry mouse names. Read coverage stops 4 residues before the CDR3 terminus; the germline J gene supplies the remainder. V gene TRBV19 combines with J gene TRBJ2-1; 10 bases fit TRBD2. V lost 0 bases, J lost 3 bases, and 3 bases stayed unmatched. The germline CDR1 and CDR2 sequences are FNHDT and SITEND (reference sequence). The CDR3 is 16 amino acids. The sequenced part of the CDR3 DNA is TGTGCCAGCAGTATAGCTAGGACTGGGGGCTATGCT. Its protein product is CASSIARTGGYA. The entire CDR3 sequence reads CASSIARTGGYAEQFF.